This is a list of T cell receptor beta chains from one sample in a study of beta chain features in type 1 diabetes. The table came from immunoSEQ multiplex PCR; TCRdb's copy has only in-frame clones and leaves some out. The data show around 250,000 clones, with approximately 15% seen just once and more than 0.015% held by the top ten. Input material: naive CD4+ T cells from blood. All receptors come from a man between 25 and 39 years old with type 1 diabetes. The CDR3 runs from the conserved cysteine through the conserved F or W. The D gene is left open where the match is weak. Some rows have no size entry. The others give once, few or many, or a class for an expanded clone.

v_call	j_call	clone_size	d_call	cdr3_nt	cdr3_aa
TRBV27	TRBJ2-7	NA	TRBD1	TGTGCCAGCAGCCCACGGGGACAGGGCAACGAGCAGTACTTC	CASSPRGQGNEQYF
TRBV28	TRBJ1-2	few	NA	TGTGCCAGCAGTTCTCCCGCAGGGAACTATGGCTACACCTTC	CASSSPAGNYGYTF
TRBV18	TRBJ1-1	NA	NA	TGTGCCAGCTCAGTCGACAGCTTGAACACTGAAGCTTTCTTT	CASSVDSLNTEAFF
TRBV25-1	TRBJ2-7	NA	NA	TGTGCCAGCAGTGAACCAGGGTCATTCTCCTACGAGCAGTACTTC	CASSEPGSFSYEQYF
TRBV9	TRBJ2-3	NA	NA	TGTGCCAGCAGCGTAGAAATGTACACAGATACGCAGTATTTT	CASSVEMYTDTQYF
TRBV28	TRBJ2-1	few	TRBD2	TGTGCCAGCAGTTTGGGCGGGAGGGGGTCCAATGAGCAGTTCTTC	CASSLGGRGSNEQFF
TRBV30	TRBJ2-3	few	NA	TGTGCCTGGAGTGTGGACTACACAGATACGCAGTATTTT	CAWSVDYTDTQYF
TRBV7-2	TRBJ2-7	once	NA	TGTGCCAGCAGCCCAGGGGTCTACTCCTACGAGCAGTACTTC	CASSPGVYSYEQYF
TRBV5-6	TRBJ2-1	few	TRBD2	TGTGCCAGCCAGGGACTAGCGCGGGGCAATGAGCAGTTCTTC	CASQGLARGNEQFF
TRBV25-1	TRBJ2-3	few	TRBD1	TGTGCCAGCAGTGATCGTCCAGGACAGGCCTCAGATACGCAGTATTTT	CASSDRPGQASDTQYF
TRBV28	TRBJ2-7	NA	TRBD2	TGTGCCAGCCGGGAGGGCCAATTCGGCGAGCAGTACTTC	CASREGQFGEQYF
TRBV20-1	TRBJ2-7	NA	NA	TGCAGTGCTTACGCGGGGGAGCAGTACTTC	CSAYAGEQYF
TRBV6-5	TRBJ2-1	few	TRBD2	TGTGCCAGCAGTTCCCCCTGGGGGGGATCCTACAATGAGCAGTTCTTC	CASSSPWGGSYNEQFF
TRBV6-5	TRBJ2-5	NA	TRBD2	TGTGCCAGCAGTTTGGGACTAGCCCGAGAGACCCAGTACTTC	CASSLGLARETQYF
TRBV7-9	TRBJ1-2	few	NA	TGTGCCAGCAGCTCCTCCGTTTTGAGAGCGGGTGGCTACACCTTC	CASSSSVLRAGGYTF
TRBV4-2	TRBJ2-1	NA	NA	TGTGCCAGCAGCCAAGAGCAGCGGAGCTACAATGAGCAGTTCTTC	CASSQEQRSYNEQFF
TRBV6-5	TRBJ2-7	few	NA	TGTGCCAGCAGTTGGCGGGACGGAGGGGAGCAGTACTTC	CASSWRDGGEQYF
TRBV7-9	TRBJ2-1	NA	TRBD2	TGTGCCAGCAGCTTAGTCGCGGGAGTATTAAATGAGCAGTTCTTC	CASSLVAGVLNEQFF
TRBV7-3	TRBJ2-3	few	NA	TGTGCCAGCAGCCCCCTAGGAACAGATACGCAGTATTTT	CASSPLGTDTQYF
TRBV18	TRBJ1-1	once	TRBD1	TGTGCCAGCTCACCACCGGGGACAGTCAACACTGAAGCTTTCTTT	CASSPPGTVNTEAFF
TRBV5-1	TRBJ2-7	NA	TRBD2	TGCGCCAGCAGGAGACTAGCGGGAAATGCGTACGAGCAGTACTTC	CASRRLAGNAYEQYF
TRBV15	TRBJ2-6	few	TRBD1	TGTGCCACCAGCAGGGACAGGTCCTCTGGGGCCAACGTCCTGACTTTC	CATSRDRSSGANVLTF
TRBV6-1	TRBJ1-1	few	NA	TGTGCCAGCAGTGTTCTAGGGAACACTGAAGCTTTCTTT	CASSVLGNTEAFF
TRBV7-3	TRBJ2-1	few	NA	TGTGCCAGCAGCTCCCTCGGGGGTTACAATGAGCAGTTCTTC	CASSSLGGYNEQFF
TRBV15	TRBJ2-1	NA	TRBD2	TGTGCCACCAGCAGAGTGACTAGCGGTCACAATGAGCAGTTCTTC	CATSRVTSGHNEQFF
TRBV29-1	TRBJ2-7	many	TRBD2	TGCAGCGTTGAGCCTAGCGGGAGTGCACAGCAGTACTTC	CSVEPSGSAQQYF
TRBV7-9	TRBJ2-7	NA	TRBD2	TGTGCCAGCAGCTTACTTGCAGTCGGGGGGGGCGAGCAGTACTTC	CASSLLAVGGGEQYF
TRBV18	TRBJ1-1	few	NA	TGTGCCAGCTCACTCGAGGGGAACACTGAAGCTTTCTTT	CASSLEGNTEAFF
TRBV7-9	TRBJ2-7	NA	TRBD1	TGTGCCAGCAGCTCTTACAGGGGCCTCGGGAACGAGCAGTACTTC	CASSSYRGLGNEQYF
TRBV7-9	TRBJ2-7	few	TRBD2	TGTGCCAGCAGGGAGGCGGGGGGAACGGACGAGCAGTACTTC	CASREAGGTDEQYF
TRBV5-1	TRBJ2-3	NA	TRBD1	TGCGCCAGCAGCTTGGAGGGACAGGGGGCCGCAGATACGCAGTATTTT	CASSLEGQGAADTQYF
TRBV7-9	TRBJ1-2	NA	TRBD1	TGTGCCAGCAGCCGCCCGACAGGGGATGGCTACACCTTC	CASSRPTGDGYTF
TRBV27	TRBJ2-7	NA	TRBD2	TGTGCCAGCAGTTTGCGGGAGAAGGACTACGAGCAGTACTTC	CASSLREKDYEQYF
TRBV28	TRBJ2-7	NA	TRBD1	TGTGCGTCAAGGGGGACAGGTCGGGGGAGGCAGTACTTC	CASRGTGRGRQYF
TRBV28	TRBJ2-3	few	TRBD2	TGTGCCAGCAGCGGGCGGGAGGGCATTTCCCAAACATTGGCGCAGTATTTT	CASSGREGISQTLAQYF
TRBV28	TRBJ2-5	NA	TRBD1	TGTGCCAGCAGTTTATTTTTCCCTCGGACAGGGGCACAAGAGACCCAGTACTTC	CASSLFFPRTGAQETQYF
TRBV16	TRBJ2-7	NA	NA	TGTGCCAGCAGCCAAGCAGGGGTCATCGACGAGCAGTACTTC	CASSQAGVIDEQYF
TRBV27	TRBJ2-7	few	NA	TGTGCCAGCAAGGCGGGGACCCTCTACGAGCAGTACTTC	CASKAGTLYEQYF
TRBV5-1	TRBJ2-1	few	NA	TGCGCCAGCAGCTTGGCGGTAGCCGCCTACAATGAGCAGTTCTTC	CASSLAVAAYNEQFF
TRBV2	TRBJ2-3	few	TRBD1	TGTGCCAGCAGTCTCGACAGGGGAAGCACAGATACGCAGTATTTT	CASSLDRGSTDTQYF
TRBV18	TRBJ1-5	NA	NA	TGTGCCAGCTCCACAGTAAATCAGCCCCAGCATTTT	CASSTVNQPQHF
TRBV18	TRBJ1-1	few	NA	TGTGCCAGCTCACCACCCGGGGTTTGGAACACTGAAGCTTTCTTT	CASSPPGVWNTEAFF
TRBV7-9	TRBJ2-7	few	TRBD1	TGTGCCAGCAGCCTTTCCGGGACAGGGTTAAGCCCCTACGAGCAGTACTTC	CASSLSGTGLSPYEQYF
TRBV19	TRBJ2-1	NA	NA	TGTGCCAGTAGCCAGTACAATGAGCAGTTCTTC	CASSQYNEQFF
TRBV6-6	TRBJ1-2	few	NA	TGTGCCAGCAGTCCAGGGTTACGTGGCTACACCTTC	CASSPGLRGYTF